The rows below give T cell receptor beta chains drawn from one sample of a study of Ad26.COV2.S vaccination and SARS-CoV-2 variants. The table came from immunoSEQ multiplex PCR; TCRdb's copy has only in-frame clones and leaves some out. The top ten hold 1.5% of the sample, which has about 680,000 clones, roughly 90% seen once. This specimen consisted of peripheral blood, obtained in a trial of Ad26.COV2.S vaccine versus placebo. The receptors were gathered from a person aged 18 to 65 who received the Ad26.COV2.S COVID-19 vaccine or a placebo. CDR3s include the opening cysteine and the closing phenylalanine or tryptophan. Fields, in order: V gene, J gene, CDR3 protein.

TRBV6-1	TRBJ1-2	CASSELGSYGYTF
TRBV11-2	TRBJ2-5	CASSLGLRTGEGETQYF
TRBV19	TRBJ2-6	CASSIETSSSGANVLTF
TRBV5-1	TRBJ2-7	CASSLREFSEQYF
TRBV9	TRBJ1-5	CASSQGRENNQPQHF
TRBV10-3	TRBJ2-3	CAISEPGQGKDTQYF
TRBV5-1	TRBJ2-7	CASSIKGSYEQYF
TRBV25-1	TRBJ2-3	CASSYTRTVTATQYF
TRBV7-9	TRBJ2-2	CASSQLGQGDTGELFF
TRBV29-1	TRBJ1-4	CSATLSGDGLFF
TRBV19	TRBJ1-5	CASSPRGGRNQPQHF
TRBV25-1	TRBJ1-6	CASREPGQNSPLHF
TRBV30	TRBJ1-6	CAWSPETVGVSPLHF
TRBV5-1	TRBJ1-5	CASSLDSNQPQHF
TRBV4-3	TRBJ1-4	CASSQDITGGALLFF
TRBV9	TRBJ2-3	CASSVGGTDTQYF
TRBV4-1	TRBJ2-3	CASSQPRTGVSTDTQYF
TRBV12-3/TRBV12-4	TRBJ1-1	CASSLALRGAFF
TRBV4-2	TRBJ2-6	CASSQARGTSGANVLTF